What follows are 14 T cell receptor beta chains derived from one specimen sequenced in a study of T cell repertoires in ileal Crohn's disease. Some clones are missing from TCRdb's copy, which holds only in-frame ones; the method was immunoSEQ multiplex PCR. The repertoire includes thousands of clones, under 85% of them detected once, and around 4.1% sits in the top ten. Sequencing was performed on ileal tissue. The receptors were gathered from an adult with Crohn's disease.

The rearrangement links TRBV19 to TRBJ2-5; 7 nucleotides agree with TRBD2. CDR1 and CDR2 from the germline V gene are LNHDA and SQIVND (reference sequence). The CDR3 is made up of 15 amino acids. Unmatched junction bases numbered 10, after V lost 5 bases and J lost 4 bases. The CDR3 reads CASSGRGSVAETQYF. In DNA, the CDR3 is TGTGCCAGTAGTGGGCGCGGGAGTGTTGCAGAGACCCAGTACTTC.

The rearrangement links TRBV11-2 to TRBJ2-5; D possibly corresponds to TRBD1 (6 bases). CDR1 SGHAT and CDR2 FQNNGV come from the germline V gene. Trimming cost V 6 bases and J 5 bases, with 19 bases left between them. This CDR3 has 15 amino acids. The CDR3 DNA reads TGTGCCAGCAGTAACGGACCTCAGGGGCAGGAGACCCAGTACTTC. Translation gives CASSNGPQGQETQYF.

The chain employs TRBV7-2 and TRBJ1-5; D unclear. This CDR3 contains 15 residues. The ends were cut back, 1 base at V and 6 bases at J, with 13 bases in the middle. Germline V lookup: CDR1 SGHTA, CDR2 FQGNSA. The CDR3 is CASSLGAAGVQPQHF. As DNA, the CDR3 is TGTGCCAGCAGCTTAGGGGCGGCCGGGGTTCAGCCCCAGCATTTT. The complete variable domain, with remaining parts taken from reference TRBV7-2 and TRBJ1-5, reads GAGVSQSPSNKVTEKGKDVELRCDPISGHTALYWYRQSLGQGLEFLIYFQGNSAPDKSGLPSDRFSAERTGGSVSTLTIQRTQQEDSAVYLCASSLGAAGVQPQHFGDGTRLSIL.

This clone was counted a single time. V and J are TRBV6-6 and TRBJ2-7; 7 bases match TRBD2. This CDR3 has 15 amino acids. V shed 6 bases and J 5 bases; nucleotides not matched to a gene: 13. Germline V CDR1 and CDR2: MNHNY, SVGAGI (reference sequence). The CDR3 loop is CASSLPGGSANEQYF. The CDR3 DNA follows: TGTGCCAGCAGCCTCCCCGGGGGGAGTGCGAACGAGCAGTACTTC.

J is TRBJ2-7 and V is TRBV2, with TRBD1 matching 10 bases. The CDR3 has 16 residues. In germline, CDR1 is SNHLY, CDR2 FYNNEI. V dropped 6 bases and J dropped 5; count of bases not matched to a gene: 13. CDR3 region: CASRRWVGQGLDEQYF. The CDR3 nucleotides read TGTGCCAGCAGGCGGTGGGTGGGACAGGGGCTCGACGAGCAGTACTTC.

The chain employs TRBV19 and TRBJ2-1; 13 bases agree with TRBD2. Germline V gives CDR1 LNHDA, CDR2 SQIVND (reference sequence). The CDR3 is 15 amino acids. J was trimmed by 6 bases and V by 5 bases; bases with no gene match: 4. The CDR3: CASSSGLAGVNEQFF. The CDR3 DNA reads TGTGCCAGTAGTTCCGGACTAGCGGGAGTCAATGAGCAGTTCTTC.

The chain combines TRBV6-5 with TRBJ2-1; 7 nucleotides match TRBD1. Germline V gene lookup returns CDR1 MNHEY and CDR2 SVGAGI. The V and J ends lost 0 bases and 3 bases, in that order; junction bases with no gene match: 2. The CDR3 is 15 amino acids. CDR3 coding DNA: TGTGCCAGCAGTTACTCCGGGGACAGCTACAATGAGCAGTTCTTC. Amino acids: CASSYSGDSYNEQFF.

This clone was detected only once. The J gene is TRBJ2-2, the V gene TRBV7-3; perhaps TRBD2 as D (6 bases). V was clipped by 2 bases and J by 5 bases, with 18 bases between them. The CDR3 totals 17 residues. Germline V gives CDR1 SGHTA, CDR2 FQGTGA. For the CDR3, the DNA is TGTGCCAGCAGCTTATCCCACGGGGGAGTAGGAACCGGGGAGCTGTTTTTT. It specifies CASSLSHGGVGTGELFF.

The CDR3 DNA reads TGTGCCAGCAGCTTGGGCAGGGGGCATGTAGATACGCAGTATTTT. This sequence encodes CASSLGRGHVDTQYF. The chain carries TRBV11-3 and TRBJ2-3, with 8 nucleotides matching TRBD1. With 3 bases clipped from V and 5 bases from J, the junction kept 7 bases outside the gene matches. The germline gives CDR1 SGHNT, CDR2 YENEEA. The CDR3 contains 15 residues.

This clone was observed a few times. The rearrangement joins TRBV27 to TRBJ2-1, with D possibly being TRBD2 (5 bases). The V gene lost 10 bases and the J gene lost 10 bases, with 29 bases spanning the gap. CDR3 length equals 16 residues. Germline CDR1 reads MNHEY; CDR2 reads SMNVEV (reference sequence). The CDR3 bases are TGTGCCACCCAAGGACGACTACTCGACTGGCCCCGAGAGCAGTTCTTC. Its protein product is CATQGRLLDWPREQFF.

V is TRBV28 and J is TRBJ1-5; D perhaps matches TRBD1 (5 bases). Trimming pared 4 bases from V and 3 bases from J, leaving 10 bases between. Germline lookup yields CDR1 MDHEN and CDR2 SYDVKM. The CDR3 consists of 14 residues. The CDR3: CASSSRQFNQPQHF. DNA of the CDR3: TGTGCCAGCAGTTCAAGACAGTTCAATCAGCCCCAGCATTTT.

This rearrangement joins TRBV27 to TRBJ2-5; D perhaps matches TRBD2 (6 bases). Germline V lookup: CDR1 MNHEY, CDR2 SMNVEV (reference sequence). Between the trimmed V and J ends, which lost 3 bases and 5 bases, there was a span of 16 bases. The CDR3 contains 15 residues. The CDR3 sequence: CASSLWGWRVETQYF. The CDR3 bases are TGTGCCAGCAGTTTGTGGGGGTGGAGGGTGGAGACCCAGTACTTC.

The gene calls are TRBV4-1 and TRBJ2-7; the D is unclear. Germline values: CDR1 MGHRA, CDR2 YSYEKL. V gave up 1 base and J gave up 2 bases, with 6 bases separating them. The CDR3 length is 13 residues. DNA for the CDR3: TGCGCCAGCAGCCAAGTAGCCACCTACGAGCAGTACTTC. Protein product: CASSQVATYEQYF.

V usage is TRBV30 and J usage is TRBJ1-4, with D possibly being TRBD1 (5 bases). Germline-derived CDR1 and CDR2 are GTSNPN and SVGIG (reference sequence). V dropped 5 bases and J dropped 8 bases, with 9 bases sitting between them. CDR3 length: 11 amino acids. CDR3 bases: TGTGCCTGGGGCAACAGGGAAAAACTGTTTTTT. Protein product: CAWGNREKLFF. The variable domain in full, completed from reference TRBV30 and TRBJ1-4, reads SQTIHQWPATLVQPVGSPLSLECTVEGTSNPNLYWYRQAAGRGLQLLFYSVGIGQISSEVPQNLSASRPQDRQFILSSKKLLLSDSGFYLCAWGNREKLFFGSGTQLSVL.